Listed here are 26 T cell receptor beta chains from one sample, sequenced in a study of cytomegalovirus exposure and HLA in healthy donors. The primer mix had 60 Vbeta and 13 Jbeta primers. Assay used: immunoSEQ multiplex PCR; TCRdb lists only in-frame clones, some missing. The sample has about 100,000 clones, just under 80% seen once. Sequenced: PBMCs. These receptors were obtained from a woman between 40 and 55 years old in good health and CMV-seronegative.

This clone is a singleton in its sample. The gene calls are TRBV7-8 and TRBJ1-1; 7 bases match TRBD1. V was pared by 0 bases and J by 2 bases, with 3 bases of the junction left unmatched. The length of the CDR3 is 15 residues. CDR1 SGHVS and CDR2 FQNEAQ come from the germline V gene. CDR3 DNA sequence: TGTGCCAGCAGCTTAGCGGGACAGATTAACACTGAAGCTTTCTTT. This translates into CASSLAGQINTEAFF. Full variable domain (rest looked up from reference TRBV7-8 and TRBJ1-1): GAGVSQSPRYKVAKRGQDVALRCDPISGHVSLFWYQQALGQGPEFLTYFQNEAQLDKSGLPSDRFFAERPEGSVSTLKIQRTQQEDSAVYLCASSLAGQINTEAFFGQGTRLTVV.

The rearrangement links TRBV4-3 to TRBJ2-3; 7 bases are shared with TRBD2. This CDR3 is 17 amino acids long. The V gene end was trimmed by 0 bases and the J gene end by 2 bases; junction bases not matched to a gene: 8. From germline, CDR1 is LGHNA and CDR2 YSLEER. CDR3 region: CASSQDVGGRATDTQYF. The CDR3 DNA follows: TGCGCCAGCAGCCAAGATGTCGGGGGGAGGGCCACAGATACGCAGTATTTT.

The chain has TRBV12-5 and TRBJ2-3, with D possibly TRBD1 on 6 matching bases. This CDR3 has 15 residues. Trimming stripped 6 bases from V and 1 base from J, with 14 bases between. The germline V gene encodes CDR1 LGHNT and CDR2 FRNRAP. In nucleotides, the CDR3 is TGTGCTAGTGGCCACAGGGTAAGAGGCACAGATACGCAGTATTTT. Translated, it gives CASGHRVRGTDTQYF.

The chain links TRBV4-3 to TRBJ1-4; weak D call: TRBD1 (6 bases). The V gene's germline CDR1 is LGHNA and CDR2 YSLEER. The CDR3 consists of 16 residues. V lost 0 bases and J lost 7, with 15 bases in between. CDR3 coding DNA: TGCGCCAGCAGCCAAGATTGGTGGGGGCGCGGTGAAAAACTGTTTTTT. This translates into CASSQDWWGRGEKLFF.

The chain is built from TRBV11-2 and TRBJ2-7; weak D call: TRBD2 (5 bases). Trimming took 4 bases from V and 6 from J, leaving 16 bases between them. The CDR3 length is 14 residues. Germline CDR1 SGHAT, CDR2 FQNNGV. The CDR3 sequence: CASSSLAGWGEQYF. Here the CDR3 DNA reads TGTGCCAGCAGCTCCCTTGCGGGCTGGGGCGAGCAGTACTTC.

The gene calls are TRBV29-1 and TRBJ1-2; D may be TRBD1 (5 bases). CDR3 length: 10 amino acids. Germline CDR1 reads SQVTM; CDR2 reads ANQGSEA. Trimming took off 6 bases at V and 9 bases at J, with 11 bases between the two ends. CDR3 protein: CSVSDTSYTF. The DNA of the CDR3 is TGCAGCGTCTCGGACACCAGCTACACCTTC.

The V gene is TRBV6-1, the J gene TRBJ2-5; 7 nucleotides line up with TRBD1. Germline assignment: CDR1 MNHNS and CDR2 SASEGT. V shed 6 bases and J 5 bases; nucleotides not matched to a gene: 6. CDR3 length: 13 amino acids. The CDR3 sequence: CASRPTGPETQYF. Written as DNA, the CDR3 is TGTGCCAGCAGGCCGACAGGGCCGGAGACCCAGTACTTC.

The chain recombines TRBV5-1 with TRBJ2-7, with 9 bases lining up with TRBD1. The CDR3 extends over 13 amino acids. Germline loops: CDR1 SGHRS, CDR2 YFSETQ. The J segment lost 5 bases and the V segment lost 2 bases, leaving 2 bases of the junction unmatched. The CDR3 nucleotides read TGCGCCAGCAGCTTCCGGACAGGGGACGAGCAGTACTTC. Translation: CASSFRTGDEQYF.

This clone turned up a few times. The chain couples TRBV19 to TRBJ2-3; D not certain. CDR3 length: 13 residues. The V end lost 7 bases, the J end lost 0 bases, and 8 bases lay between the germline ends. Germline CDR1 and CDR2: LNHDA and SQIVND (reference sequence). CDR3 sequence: CASKTASTDTQYF. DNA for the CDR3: TGTGCCAGTAAAACAGCTAGCACAGATACGCAGTATTTT. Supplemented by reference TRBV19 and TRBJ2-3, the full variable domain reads DGGITQSPKYLFRKEGQNVTLSCEQNLNHDAMYWYRQDPGQGLRLIYYSQIVNDFQKGDIAEGYSVSREKKESFPLTVTSAQKNPTAFYLCASKTASTDTQYFGPGTRLTVL.

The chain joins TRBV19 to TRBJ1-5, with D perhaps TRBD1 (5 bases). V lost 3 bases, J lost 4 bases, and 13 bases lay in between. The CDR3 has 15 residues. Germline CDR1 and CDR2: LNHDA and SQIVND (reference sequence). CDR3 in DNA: TGTGCCAGTAGTATGGCAGGGATAGGGAATCAGCCCCAGCATTTT. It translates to CASSMAGIGNQPQHF. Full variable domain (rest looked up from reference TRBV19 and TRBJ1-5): DGGITQSPKYLFRKEGQNVTLSCEQNLNHDAMYWYRQDPGQGLRLIYYSQIVNDFQKGDIAEGYSVSREKKESFPLTVTSAQKNPTAFYLCASSMAGIGNQPQHFGDGTRLSIL.

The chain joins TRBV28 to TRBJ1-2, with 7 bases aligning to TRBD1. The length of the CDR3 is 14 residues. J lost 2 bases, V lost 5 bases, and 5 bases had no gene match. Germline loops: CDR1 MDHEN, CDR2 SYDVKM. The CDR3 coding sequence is TGTGCCAGCAGTGTAGGGGGCGGAAACTATGGCTACACCTTC. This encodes CASSVGGGNYGYTF.

CDR3 sequence: CASSVEPGIYEQYF. In DNA form, the CDR3 reads TGTGCCAGCAGCGTAGAACCAGGGATCTACGAGCAGTACTTC. The gene calls are TRBV9 and TRBJ2-7; maybe TRBD1 (5 bases). Trimming stripped 0 bases from V and 3 bases from J, with 10 bases between. This CDR3 has 14 amino acids. Germline values: CDR1 SGDLS, CDR2 YYNGEE.

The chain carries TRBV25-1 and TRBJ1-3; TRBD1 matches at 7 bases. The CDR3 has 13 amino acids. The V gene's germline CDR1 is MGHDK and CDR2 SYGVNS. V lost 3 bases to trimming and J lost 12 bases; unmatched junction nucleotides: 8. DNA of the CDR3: TGTGCCAGCAGTGACGCGGGGACAGTGAGCATATATTTT. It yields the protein CASSDAGTVSIYF.

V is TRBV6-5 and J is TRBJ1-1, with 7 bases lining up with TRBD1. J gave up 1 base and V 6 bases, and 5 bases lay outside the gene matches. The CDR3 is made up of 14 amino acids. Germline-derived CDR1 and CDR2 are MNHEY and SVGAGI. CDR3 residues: CASRPGTANTEAFF. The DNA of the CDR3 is TGTGCCAGCAGGCCGGGGACAGCGAACACTGAAGCTTTCTTT.

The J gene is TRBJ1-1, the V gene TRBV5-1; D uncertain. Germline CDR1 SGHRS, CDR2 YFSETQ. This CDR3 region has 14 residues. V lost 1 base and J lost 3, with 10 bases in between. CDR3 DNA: TGCGCCAGCAGCTTGACGGGTACTTACACTGAAGCTTTCTTT. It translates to CASSLTGTYTEAFF.

In DNA form, the CDR3 reads TGTGCCAGCTCACCTGGGCAGGATTTTAATGAAAAACTGTTTTTT. Its translation is CASSPGQDFNEKLFF. The V and J genes are TRBV18 and TRBJ1-4; unclear D gene. V was clipped by 3 bases and J by 4 bases, with 12 bases between them. CDR3 length: 15 amino acids. Looked up from germline, CDR1 is KGHSH and CDR2 is LQKENI.

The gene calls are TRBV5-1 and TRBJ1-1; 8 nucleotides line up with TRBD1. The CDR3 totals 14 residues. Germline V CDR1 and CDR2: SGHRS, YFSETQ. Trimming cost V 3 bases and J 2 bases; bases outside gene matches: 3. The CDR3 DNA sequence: TGCGCCAGCAGCTCACAGGGGGGAAACACTGAAGCTTTCTTT. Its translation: CASSSQGGNTEAFF.

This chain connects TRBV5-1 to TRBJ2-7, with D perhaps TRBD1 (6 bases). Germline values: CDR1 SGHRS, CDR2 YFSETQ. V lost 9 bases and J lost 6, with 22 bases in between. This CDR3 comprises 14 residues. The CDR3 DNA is TGCGCCACCAAACAGGGTGTAAAGTCCGCCGAGCAGTACTTC. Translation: CATKQGVKSAEQYF.

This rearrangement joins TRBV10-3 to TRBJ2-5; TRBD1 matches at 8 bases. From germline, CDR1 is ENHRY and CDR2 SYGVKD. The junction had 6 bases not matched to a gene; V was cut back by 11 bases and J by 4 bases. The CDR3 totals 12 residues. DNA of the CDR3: TGTGCCTCGTCGACAGGGGTAGAGACCCAGTACTTC. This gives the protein CASSTGVETQYF.

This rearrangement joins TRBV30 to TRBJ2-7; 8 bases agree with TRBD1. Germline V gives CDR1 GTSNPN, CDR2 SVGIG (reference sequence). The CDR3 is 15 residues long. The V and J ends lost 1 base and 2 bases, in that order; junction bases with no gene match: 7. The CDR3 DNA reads TGTGCCTGGAGTGATCAGGGGACAGGCGCCTACGAGCAGTACTTC. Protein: CAWSDQGTGAYEQYF.

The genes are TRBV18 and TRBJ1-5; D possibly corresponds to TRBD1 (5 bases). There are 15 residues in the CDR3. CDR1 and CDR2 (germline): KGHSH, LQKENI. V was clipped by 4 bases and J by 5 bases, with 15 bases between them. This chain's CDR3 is CASSLSRLGDQPQHF. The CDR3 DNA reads TGTGCCAGCTCACTCTCGAGGTTAGGGGATCAGCCCCAGCATTTT.

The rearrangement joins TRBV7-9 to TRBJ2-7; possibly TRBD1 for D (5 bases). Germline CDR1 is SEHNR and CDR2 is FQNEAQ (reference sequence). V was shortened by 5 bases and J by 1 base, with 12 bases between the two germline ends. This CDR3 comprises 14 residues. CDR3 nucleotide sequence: TGTGCCAGCAGCCTGCTTAGGGGATCCTACGAGCAGTACTTC. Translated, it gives CASSLLRGSYEQYF.

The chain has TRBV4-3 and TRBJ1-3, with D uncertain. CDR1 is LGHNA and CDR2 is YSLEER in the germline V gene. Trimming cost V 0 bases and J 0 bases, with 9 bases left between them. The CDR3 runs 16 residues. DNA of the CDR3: TGCGCCAGCAGCCAAGATACACATACCTCTGGAAACACCATATATTTT. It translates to CASSQDTHTSGNTIYF.

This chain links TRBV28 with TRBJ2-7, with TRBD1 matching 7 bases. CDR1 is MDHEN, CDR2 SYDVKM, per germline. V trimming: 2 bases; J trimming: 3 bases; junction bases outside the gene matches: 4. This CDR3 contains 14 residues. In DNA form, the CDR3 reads TGTGCCAGCAGTTTACGTGACAGGGTCTACGAGCAGTACTTC. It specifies CASSLRDRVYEQYF.

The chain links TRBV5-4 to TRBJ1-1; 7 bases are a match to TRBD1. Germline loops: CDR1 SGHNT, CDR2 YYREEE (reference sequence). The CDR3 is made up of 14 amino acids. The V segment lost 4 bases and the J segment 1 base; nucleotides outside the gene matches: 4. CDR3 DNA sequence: TGTGCCAGCAGCCCGGACAGGCGGAACACTGAAGCTTTCTTT. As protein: CASSPDRRNTEAFF.

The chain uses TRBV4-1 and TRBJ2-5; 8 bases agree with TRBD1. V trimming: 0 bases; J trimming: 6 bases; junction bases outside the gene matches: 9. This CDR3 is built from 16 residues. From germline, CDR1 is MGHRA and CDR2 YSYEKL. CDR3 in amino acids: CASSQDRAGGTKTQYF. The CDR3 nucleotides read TGCGCCAGCAGCCAAGATAGGGCAGGGGGCACAAAGACCCAGTACTTC.